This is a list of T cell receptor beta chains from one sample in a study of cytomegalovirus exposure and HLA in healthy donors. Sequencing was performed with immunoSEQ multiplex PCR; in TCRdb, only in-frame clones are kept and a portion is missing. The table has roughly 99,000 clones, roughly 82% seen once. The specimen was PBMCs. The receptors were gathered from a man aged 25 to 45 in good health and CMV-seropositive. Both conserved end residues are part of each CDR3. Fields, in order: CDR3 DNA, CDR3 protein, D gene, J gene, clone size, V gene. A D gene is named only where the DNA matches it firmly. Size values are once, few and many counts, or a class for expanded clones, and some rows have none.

CDR3 DNA: TGTGCCAGCAGCCGCAGGGGGTTAGATGGCTACACCTTC
CDR3 protein: CASSRRGLDGYTF
D gene: TRBD1
J gene: TRBJ1-2
clone size: .
V gene: TRBV5-4

CDR3 DNA: TGTGCCAGCAGTGGGGGGTTTTTTAACTATGGCTACACCTTC
CDR3 protein: CASSGGFFNYGYTF
D gene: .
J gene: TRBJ1-2
clone size: .
V gene: TRBV27

CDR3 DNA: TGCGCCAGCAGCGTTAGCGGGGCTAGCACAGATACGCAGTATTTT
CDR3 protein: CASSVSGASTDTQYF
D gene: TRBD2
J gene: TRBJ2-3
clone size: .
V gene: TRBV5-1

CDR3 DNA: TGCAGCGTTGCTGCGGGGGAGTCAGATACGCAGTATTTT
CDR3 protein: CSVAAGESDTQYF
D gene: TRBD2
J gene: TRBJ2-3
clone size: once
V gene: TRBV29-1

CDR3 DNA: TGTGCCAGCAGTTCCGCAGGCATTTCGTATTTCTATGGCTACACCTTC
CDR3 protein: CASSSAGISYFYGYTF
D gene: .
J gene: TRBJ1-2
clone size: .
V gene: TRBV6-5

CDR3 DNA: TGTGCCAGCTCACCAGGGACAGGGTACGATACGCAGTATTTT
CDR3 protein: CASSPGTGYDTQYF
D gene: TRBD1
J gene: TRBJ2-3
clone size: .
V gene: TRBV18

CDR3 DNA: TGTGCCAGTCGGAGGCAGGCAGACACTGAAGCTTTCTTT
CDR3 protein: CASRRQADTEAFF
D gene: .
J gene: TRBJ1-1
clone size: .
V gene: TRBV19

CDR3 DNA: TGTGCCAGCAGTTTATCGCAGGGAGGGTTCTATGGCTACACCTTC
CDR3 protein: CASSLSQGGFYGYTF
D gene: .
J gene: TRBJ1-2
clone size: .
V gene: TRBV27

CDR3 DNA: TGCGCCAGCAGCTGGGACAGGAGAGAGTATGGCTACACCTTC
CDR3 protein: CASSWDRREYGYTF
D gene: TRBD1
J gene: TRBJ1-2
clone size: .
V gene: TRBV5-1

CDR3 DNA: TGTGCCTGGAGTGTTACGGTCTACGAGCAGTACTTC
CDR3 protein: CAWSVTVYEQYF
D gene: .
J gene: TRBJ2-7
clone size: .
V gene: TRBV30

CDR3 DNA: TGTGCCAGTAGTATGATAGGTCGGACGAGGGAGTATGGCTACACCTTC
CDR3 protein: CASSMIGRTREYGYTF
D gene: .
J gene: TRBJ1-2
clone size: .
V gene: TRBV19

CDR3 DNA: TGTGCCAGCAGACAACACAGGACAGGATCCTACGAGCAGTACTTC
CDR3 protein: CASRQHRTGSYEQYF
D gene: TRBD1
J gene: TRBJ2-7
clone size: .
V gene: TRBV6-1

CDR3 DNA: TGTGCCAGTCGGGAAGGGGCTTCGACGGGGGATGAGCAGTTCTTC
CDR3 protein: CASREGASTGDEQFF
D gene: .
J gene: TRBJ2-1
clone size: .
V gene: TRBV19

CDR3 DNA: TGTGCCAGCAGCTATGACAGGACCGGGGAGCTGTTTTTT
CDR3 protein: CASSYDRTGELFF
D gene: .
J gene: TRBJ2-2
clone size: once
V gene: TRBV5-6

CDR3 DNA: TGTTCCAGCAGGTCCGACTACGGCGAGCAGTACTTC
CDR3 protein: CSSRSDYGEQYF
D gene: .
J gene: TRBJ2-7
clone size: .
V gene: TRBV7-9

CDR3 DNA: TGTGCCAGCAGCCTTGGACAGGGCCAGCCCCAGCATTTT
CDR3 protein: CASSLGQGQPQHF
D gene: TRBD1
J gene: TRBJ1-5
clone size: .
V gene: TRBV7-6

CDR3 DNA: TGTGCCAGTAGTATCCCCGACAGGGGCGGAAACACCATATATTTT
CDR3 protein: CASSIPDRGGNTIYF
D gene: TRBD1
J gene: TRBJ1-3
clone size: .
V gene: TRBV19

CDR3 DNA: TGTGCCAGCAGACCAATTTGGAGCGGAGCGGGGTCGGGCAATGAGCAGTTCTTC
CDR3 protein: CASRPIWSGAGSGNEQFF
D gene: TRBD2
J gene: TRBJ2-1
clone size: .
V gene: TRBV27

CDR3 DNA: TGTGCCAGCAGCTCCGAAGGGGCCCCTAATGAAAAACTGTTTTTT
CDR3 protein: CASSSEGAPNEKLFF
D gene: .
J gene: TRBJ1-4
clone size: .
V gene: TRBV5-6

CDR3 DNA: TGTGCCAGCAGTGAAGCCAGCGGGGGGGCGCACGAGCAGTACTTC
CDR3 protein: CASSEASGGAHEQYF
D gene: TRBD2
J gene: TRBJ2-7
clone size: .
V gene: TRBV6-1

CDR3 DNA: TGTGCCAGTAGTATTTGGGGAGGAAACACTGAAGCTTTCTTT
CDR3 protein: CASSIWGGNTEAFF
D gene: .
J gene: TRBJ1-1
clone size: .
V gene: TRBV19

CDR3 DNA: TGTGCCAGCAGCTTAGGGGGCGGGGGAAGGTACAATGAGCAGTTCTTC
CDR3 protein: CASSLGGGGRYNEQFF
D gene: TRBD2
J gene: TRBJ2-1
clone size: .
V gene: TRBV7-6

CDR3 DNA: TGTGCCAGCAGCTTCTACGGGGTATCCACAGTCTTC
CDR3 protein: CASSFYGVSTVF
D gene: .
J gene: TRBJ2-1
clone size: .
V gene: TRBV5-8

CDR3 DNA: TGTGCCAGCAGTGAATTAAAGAGCCAGGGGTCTGGCTACACCTTC
CDR3 protein: CASSELKSQGSGYTF
D gene: .
J gene: TRBJ1-2
clone size: .
V gene: TRBV25-1

CDR3 DNA: TGTGCCAGCAGCTCTCAGGGGGCGCAGAGCTATGGCTACACCTTC
CDR3 protein: CASSSQGAQSYGYTF
D gene: TRBD1
J gene: TRBJ1-2
clone size: .
V gene: TRBV7-2

CDR3 DNA: TGTTCCAGCAGTTTGGACAGGTCTGGAAACACCATATATTTT
CDR3 protein: CSSSLDRSGNTIYF
D gene: TRBD1
J gene: TRBJ1-3
clone size: .
V gene: TRBV7-9

CDR3 DNA: TGTGCCAGCAGTCCGGGACAGGGGGAGACCGGGGAGCTGTTTTTT
CDR3 protein: CASSPGQGETGELFF
D gene: TRBD1
J gene: TRBJ2-2
clone size: .
V gene: TRBV27

CDR3 DNA: TGTGCCATCGCTTCTAGCGGGGGGCAAGAGACCCAGTACTTC
CDR3 protein: CAIASSGGQETQYF
D gene: TRBD2
J gene: TRBJ2-5
clone size: .
V gene: TRBV10-3

CDR3 DNA: TGCGCCAGCAGCTCTCTACTAGCGGGGGGGCCACGGCAAGAGACCCAGTACTTC
CDR3 protein: CASSSLLAGGPRQETQYF
D gene: TRBD2
J gene: TRBJ2-5
clone size: .
V gene: TRBV5-1

CDR3 DNA: TGCGCCAGCAGCGGCGGGACAGGGGCCTTCACTGAAGCTTTCTTT
CDR3 protein: CASSGGTGAFTEAFF
D gene: TRBD1
J gene: TRBJ1-1
clone size: .
V gene: TRBV5-1

CDR3 DNA: TGTTCCAGCAGCTTACAGGGGAGCTCCTACGAGCAGTACTTC
CDR3 protein: CSSSLQGSSYEQYF
D gene: TRBD1
J gene: TRBJ2-7
clone size: .
V gene: TRBV7-9

CDR3 DNA: TGTGCCAGCAGCCCCGGGGGGCCCGAAGCTTTCTTT
CDR3 protein: CASSPGGPEAFF
D gene: .
J gene: TRBJ1-1
clone size: .
V gene: TRBV5-5

CDR3 DNA: TGTTCCAGCAGCTTAAAAGTTCCCGAGGCTTTCTTT
CDR3 protein: CSSSLKVPEAFF
D gene: .
J gene: TRBJ1-1
clone size: .
V gene: TRBV7-9

CDR3 DNA: TGTGCCAGCAGCGTAGGCGGGCTCGAAGAAAAACTGTTTTTT
CDR3 protein: CASSVGGLEEKLFF
D gene: .
J gene: TRBJ1-4
clone size: .
V gene: TRBV9

CDR3 DNA: TGTGCCAGTACCGGAAGGGGGGGTGCAGGGGGCAGCTTCGGTGAAAAACTGTTTTTT
CDR3 protein: CASTGRGGAGGSFGEKLFF
D gene: TRBD1
J gene: TRBJ1-4
clone size: .
V gene: TRBV19

CDR3 DNA: TGTGCCAGTACCCAATGGGAGGGGCGGGATCAGCCCCAGCATTTT
CDR3 protein: CASTQWEGRDQPQHF
D gene: .
J gene: TRBJ1-5
clone size: .
V gene: TRBV19